Listed below are T cell receptor beta chains from one sample, sequenced in a study of a mutant IDH1 vaccine in newly diagnosed glioma. Their target antigens are unknown. Here immunoSEQ multiplex PCR was the method, and the copy in TCRdb shows in-frame clones only, minus some. The repertoire includes 50,000 to 70,000 clones, roughly 68% of them detected once, and roughly 5% sits in the top ten. The sample consisted of PBMCs, taken from a glioma patient whose treatment included an IDH1 peptide vaccine. The receptors were sampled from a man aged 45-65 years with glioma. CDR3s include the opening cysteine and the closing phenylalanine or tryptophan. The order of the fields is clone size, V gene, J gene, D gene, CDR3 protein, CDR3 DNA. The D gene is left open where the match is weak. Size values are once, few and many counts, or a class for expanded clones, and some rows have none.

once,TRBV10-3,TRBJ2-1,-,CAISGGASYNEQFF,TGTGCCATCAGTGGGGGGGCGTCCTACAATGAGCAGTTCTTC
-,TRBV5-4,TRBJ1-4,TRBD1,CASSLGDRDNEKLFF,TGTGCCAGCAGCTTGGGGGACAGGGATAATGAAAAACTGTTTTTT
-,TRBV25-1,TRBJ1-5,-,CASSMGDNQPQHF,TGTGCCAGCAGTATGGGAGACAATCAGCCCCAGCATTTT
-,TRBV21-1,TRBJ2-1,-,CASSKQGPLGHEQFF,TGTGCCAGCAGCAAACAGGGCCCTCTGGGTCATGAGCAGTTCTTC
-,TRBV9,TRBJ2-3,-,CASSVGEWGDTQYF,TGTGCCAGCAGCGTAGGGGAGTGGGGGGATACGCAGTATTTT
-,TRBV2,TRBJ1-4,-,CASSEWDPRSTNEKLFF,TGTGCCAGCAGTGAGTGGGACCCCAGGTCGACTAATGAAAAACTGTTTTTT
-,TRBV4-2,TRBJ2-6,-,CASSQYRADGSGANVLTF,TGTGCCAGCAGCCAATACAGAGCCGACGGGTCTGGGGCCAACGTCCTGACTTTC
-,TRBV4-1,TRBJ2-5,-,CASSQVGTGGETQYF,TGCGCCAGCAGCCAAGTCGGAACGGGCGGAGAGACCCAGTACTTC
-,TRBV15,TRBJ1-6,-,CATSSRDTGSSYNSPLHF,TGTGCCACCAGCAGTCGAGACACTGGAAGCTCCTATAATTCACCCCTCCACTTT
-,TRBV7-9,TRBJ1-1,-,CASSLDLGGRSPNTVEAFF,TGTGCCAGCAGCTTAGATTTGGGGGGCCGCTCGCCGAACACTGTTGAAGCTTTCTTT
few,TRBV6-4,TRBJ2-2,-,CASSGTPGTGELFF,TGTGCCAGCAGCGGGACCCCGGGGACCGGGGAGCTGTTTTTT
few,TRBV2,TRBJ1-4,-,CASKPVTANEKLFF,TGTGCCAGCAAGCCGGTTACAGCTAATGAAAAACTGTTTTTT
-,TRBV27,TRBJ2-7,-,CASSWSAGRAYEQYF,TGTGCCAGCAGTTGGAGCGCGGGCAGAGCCTACGAGCAGTACTTC
-,TRBV6-5,TRBJ1-1,-,CASSSTGGTEAFF,TGTGCCAGCAGTTCCACGGGGGGGACTGAAGCTTTCTTT
-,TRBV27,TRBJ2-1,TRBD2,CASRGLGSTNEQFF,TGTGCCAGCAGAGGACTAGGGTCTACGAATGAGCAGTTCTTC
once,TRBV7-8,TRBJ1-2,TRBD1,CASSLGRGQGSYGYTF,TGTGCCAGCAGCTTAGGCCGAGGACAGGGATCTTATGGCTACACCTTC
-,TRBV29-1,TRBJ2-1,TRBD2,CSVEGTSGLSSYNEQFF,TGCAGCGTTGAGGGGACTAGCGGACTGAGCTCCTACAATGAGCAGTTCTTC
-,TRBV6-6,TRBJ1-1,-,CASSVDRSSEAFF,TGTGCCAGCAGTGTGGATCGGAGCTCTGAAGCTTTCTTT
-,TRBV6-1,TRBJ1-1,-,CASRAAPTVPEAFF,TGTGCCAGCAGGGCAGCTCCTACGGTCCCTGAAGCTTTCTTT
-,TRBV7-9,TRBJ2-7,-,CASSGNTYEQYF,TGTGCCAGCAGCGGAAACACCTACGAGCAGTACTTC